The 26 T cell receptor beta chains given below trace back to one sample, sequenced in a study of Ad26.COV2.S vaccination and SARS-CoV-2 variants. The data were produced by immunoSEQ multiplex PCR, yet TCRdb's version contains in-frame clones alone and is incomplete. The repertoire has over 450,000 clones, roughly nine tenths of them found once; the top ten carry roughly 1.7%. Stated treatment: 19 received Ad26.COV2.S at low or high dose, single or two shots; about 5 received placebo; per-sample allocation not given. Sampling took place 63 days after the first vaccine or placebo injection. Sequenced material: peripheral blood, taken in a trial of Ad26.COV2.S vaccine versus placebo. These receptors were obtained from a person between 18 and 59 years old who received the Ad26.COV2.S COVID-19 vaccine or a placebo.

A single count supports this clone. This chain links TRBV6-5 with TRBJ1-4; D is possibly TRBD1 (6 bases). CDR1 and CDR2 from the germline V gene are MNHEY and SVGAGI. The CDR3 spans 15 residues. V lost 1 base and J 6 bases, leaving 12 bases between the germline ends. The DNA of the CDR3 is TGTGCCAGCAGTTACTTCGGGGGCAAAGATGAAAAACTGTTTTTT. Protein product: CASSYFGGKDEKLFF.

V gene TRBV27 combines with J gene TRBJ2-7, with D perhaps given as TRBD1 or TRBD2 (6 bases each). This CDR3 has 14 residues. V lost 8 bases and J lost 4, with 18 bases in between. The germline CDR1 and CDR2 sequences are MNHEY and SMNVEV (reference sequence). CDR3 sequence reads: CASQPAGHRYEQYF. The CDR3 DNA follows: TGTGCCAGCCAACCCGCGGGACACCGATACGAGCAGTACTTC.

Notes on this clone: The junction departs from germline at one end; a sequencing error may be responsible. This sequence joins TRBV12-3 or TRBV12-4 and TRBJ1-1; possible D gene TRBD1, 6 bases. The CDR3 loop spans 13 amino acids. The CDR3 sequence: CASTLQGNTEAFF. The CDR3 DNA is TGTGCCAGCACTTTACAGGGGAACACTGAAGCTTTCTTT.

This clone turned up a few times. The chain couples TRBV5-6 to TRBJ1-1, with 8 bases fitting TRBD1. CDR3 length: 15 amino acids. CDR1 is SGHDT, CDR2 YYEEEE, per germline. V trimming: 1 base; J trimming: 8 bases; junction bases outside the gene matches: 10. DNA of the CDR3: TGTGCCAGCAGCTTGTTTCAGGGGGCGGCCTCCGAAGCTTTCTTT. Translating it yields CASSLFQGAASEAFF.

The rearrangement links TRBV28 to TRBJ1-2, with D maybe TRBD1 (6 bases). The germline gives CDR1 MDHEN, CDR2 SYDVKM. V lost 6 bases to trimming and J lost 7 bases, with 15 bases between them. The CDR3 extends over 13 amino acids. CDR3 amino acids: CASSSLQGGGYTF. Here the CDR3 DNA reads TGTGCCAGCAGCTCTTTACAGGGCGGTGGCTACACCTTC.

The chain has TRBV19 and TRBJ2-1; no clear D. Trimming pared 6 bases from V and 0 bases from J, leaving 3 bases between. This CDR3 contains 12 residues. Per germline, CDR1 LNHDA and CDR2 SQIVND (reference sequence). CDR3 in amino acids: CASRSSYNEQFF. In DNA, the CDR3 is TGTGCCAGTAGAAGCTCCTACAATGAGCAGTTCTTC.

The chain has TRBV6-5 and TRBJ2-5; the match to TRBD1 covers 7 bases. Trimming cost V 5 bases and J 5 bases; bases outside gene matches: 11. This CDR3 comprises 15 residues. CDR1 MNHEY and CDR2 SVGAGI come from the germline V gene. Here the CDR3 reads CASSTNRGKGETQYF. The CDR3 nucleotides read TGTGCCAGCAGTACTAACAGGGGAAAAGGGGAGACCCAGTACTTC.

This chain joins TRBV4-2 and TRBJ1-1, with 10 bases identical to TRBD1. CDR1 is LGHNA, CDR2 YNFKEQ, per germline. The CDR3 extends over 17 amino acids. V dropped 1 base and J dropped 4; count of bases not matched to a gene: 9. The CDR3 protein is CASSQVGTGAFGTEAFF. In DNA, the CDR3 is TGTGCCAGCAGCCAAGTCGGGACAGGGGCTTTCGGCACTGAAGCTTTCTTT.

The V call is TRBV5-1, the J call TRBJ2-2; D is tentatively TRBD1 or TRBD2 (5 bases each). In germline, CDR1 is SGHRS, CDR2 YFSETQ. Trimming removed 2 bases at V and 4 bases at J, with 18 bases between. The CDR3 covers 17 residues. The CDR3 DNA reads TGCGCCAGCAGCTTCCAGGGTGGGACGAGGGGCACCGGGGAGCTGTTTTTT. Translated, it gives CASSFQGGTRGTGELFF.

This rearrangement joins TRBV7-9 to TRBJ1-1; D perhaps matches TRBD1 (6 bases). Per germline, CDR1 SEHNR and CDR2 FQNEAQ (reference sequence). V was pared by 1 base and J by 5 bases, with 11 bases between. The CDR3 runs to 14 residues. CDR3: CASSLEGGRTEAFF. CDR3 bases: TGTGCCAGCAGCTTAGAGGGGGGGCGAACTGAAGCTTTCTTT.

The CDR3: CASSEASGGQETQYF. In DNA, the CDR3 is TGTGCCAGCAGTGAAGCTAGCGGGGGCCAAGAGACCCAGTACTTC. This chain uses TRBV6-1 with TRBJ2-5, with TRBD2 matching 9 bases. CDR1 MNHNS and CDR2 SASEGT come from the germline V gene. With 0 bases clipped from V and 1 base from J, the junction kept 0 bases outside the gene matches. There are 15 residues in the CDR3.

This clone was counted once. The rearrangement uses TRBV18 and TRBJ2-2; 9 bases line up with TRBD1. Germline values: CDR1 KGHSH, CDR2 LQKENI. There are 15 residues in the CDR3. With V trimmed by 2 bases and J by 7 bases, 5 bases remained unmatched. CDR3 in amino acids: CASSPGTGRHGELFF. The DNA for the CDR3 is TGTGCCAGCTCACCAGGGACAGGGAGGCACGGGGAGCTGTTTTTT.

This clone was picked up a small number of times. The rearrangement links TRBV19 to TRBJ1-5; D is undetermined. Germline V gene data show CDR1 as LNHDA and CDR2 as SQIVND (reference sequence). The CDR3 runs 15 residues. Between the trimmed V and J ends, which lost 2 bases and 2 bases, there was a span of 10 bases. The CDR3 spells CASSITGKGNQPQHF. Here the CDR3 DNA reads TGTGCCAGTAGTATAACGGGGAAAGGCAATCAGCCCCAGCATTTT.

The genes are TRBV18 and TRBJ2-7; no clear D. Between the trimmed V and J ends, which lost 2 bases and 2 bases, there was a span of 10 bases. Germline CDR1 KGHSH, CDR2 LQKENI. This CDR3 spans 14 amino acids. CDR3 sequence reads: CASSPASRPYEQYF. The CDR3 bases are TGTGCCAGCTCACCAGCGAGTCGCCCCTACGAGCAGTACTTC.

The genes are TRBV27 and TRBJ1-4, with unresolved D. Germline assignment: CDR1 MNHEY and CDR2 SMNVEV (reference sequence). V gave up 2 bases and J gave up 8 bases, with 12 bases separating them. The CDR3 length is 14 residues. CDR3: CASSLAPLTEKLFF. The DNA for the CDR3 is TGTGCCAGCAGTTTAGCCCCTCTGACAGAAAAACTGTTTTTT. The full variable domain, with the rest looked up from reference TRBV27 and TRBJ1-4, is EAQVTQNPRYLITVTGKKLTVTCSQNMNHEYMSWYRQDPGLGLRQIYYSMNVEVTDKGDVPEGYKVSRKEKRNFPLILESPSPNQTSLYFCASSLAPLTEKLFFGSGTQLSVL.

This chain links TRBV28 with TRBJ2-6; D may be TRBD1 (6 bases). The length of the CDR3 is 16 residues. From germline, CDR1 is MDHEN and CDR2 SYDVKM. Trimming pared 5 bases from V and 0 bases from J, leaving 11 bases between. CDR3 in amino acids: CASSVGQISGANVLTF. The DNA of the CDR3 is TGTGCCAGCAGTGTCGGACAGATCTCTGGGGCCAACGTCCTGACTTTC.

V and J are TRBV19 and TRBJ2-2; weak D call: TRBD1 (6 bases). CDR3 length: 15 residues. Trimming took 6 bases from V and 4 from J, leaving 15 bases between them. From germline, CDR1 is LNHDA and CDR2 SQIVND (reference sequence). In DNA form, the CDR3 reads TGTGCCAGTAGCAAAATGGACAGTTCCACCGGGGAGCTGTTTTTT. Protein sequence: CASSKMDSSTGELFF. Together with reference TRBV19 and TRBJ2-2, the CDR3 gives the full variable domain: DGGITQSPKYLFRKEGQNVTLSCEQNLNHDAMYWYRQDPGQGLRLIYYSQIVNDFQKGDIAEGYSVSREKKESFPLTVTSAQKNPTAFYLCASSKMDSSTGELFFGEGSRLTVL.

The chain employs TRBV11-3 and TRBJ2-3; the D is unclear. Germline CDR1 SGHNT, CDR2 YENEEA. V was trimmed by 1 base and J by 0 bases, leaving 8 bases between them. The CDR3 length is 15 residues. The CDR3 loop is CASSLGLGSTDTQYF. The CDR3 region has the DNA TGTGCCAGCAGCTTAGGGCTCGGAAGCACAGATACGCAGTATTTT.

The chain links TRBV6-4 to TRBJ1-2; 7 nucleotides match TRBD1. Germline lookup yields CDR1 MRHNA and CDR2 SNTAGT. V lost 6 bases and J lost 3; bases outside the gene matches: 22. The CDR3 is 19 amino acids. The CDR3 coding sequence is TGTGCCAGCAGCCCCCGGGACAGCGACCCCCGAATCCATTACTATGGCTACACCTTC. Protein sequence: CASSPRDSDPRIHYYGYTF.

V gene TRBV4-3 combines with J gene TRBJ2-7, with 7 nucleotides matching TRBD2. CDR1 is LGHNA and CDR2 is YSLEER in the germline V gene. The CDR3 covers 15 residues. Trimming removed 1 base from V and 3 bases from J; junction bases left unmatched: 6. The CDR3 sequence: CASSQGLAVNYEQYF. DNA for the CDR3: TGCGCCAGCAGCCAAGGGCTAGCGGTGAACTACGAGCAGTACTTC.

This chain connects TRBV11-2 to TRBJ2-1; 10 positions agree with TRBD1. The CDR3 length is 18 residues. CDR1 is SGHAT, CDR2 FQNNGV, per germline. Unmatched junction bases numbered 8, after V lost 0 bases and J lost 3 bases. DNA for the CDR3: TGTGCCAGCAGCTTAGAGTTGTCCGGGACAGGGGTCTACAATGAGCAGTTCTTC. Residues: CASSLELSGTGVYNEQFF. The variable domain in full, completed from reference TRBV11-2 and TRBJ2-1, reads EAGVAQSPRYKIIEKRQSVAFWCNPISGHATLYWYQQILGQGPKLLIQFQNNGVVDDSQLPKDRFSAERLKGVDSTLKIQPAKLEDSAVYLCASSLELSGTGVYNEQFFGPGTRLTVL.

This clone showed up just once. The chain carries TRBV28 and TRBJ1-4; 9 nucleotides match TRBD1. With 5 bases clipped from V and 4 bases from J, the junction kept 5 bases outside the gene matches. This CDR3 has 15 residues. CDR1 is MDHEN and CDR2 is SYDVKM in the germline V gene. The CDR3: CASSTTGGLNEKLFF. CDR3 coding DNA: TGTGCCAGCAGTACAACAGGGGGCCTTAATGAAAAACTGTTTTTT.

This chain connects TRBV7-2 to TRBJ2-3; 7 bases map to TRBD2. This CDR3 has 13 amino acids. CDR1 and CDR2 from the germline V gene are SGHTA and FQGNSA. Losses at the gene ends were 8 bases for V and 8 bases for J; bases not matched to a gene: 10. This CDR3 is CASQAPGEGTQYF. CDR3 nucleotides: TGTGCCAGCCAAGCCCCCGGGGAGGGTACGCAGTATTTT.

The chain links TRBV11-1 to TRBJ1-6; 8 nucleotides match TRBD1. The CDR3 loop spans 15 amino acids. CDR1 is SGHAT, CDR2 FQDESV, per germline (reference sequence). Trimming cost V 3 bases and J 7 bases; bases outside gene matches: 5. CDR3 nucleotides: TGTGCCAGCAGCTTTTCCGGACAGGGAAATTCACCCCTCCACTTT. It encodes CASSFSGQGNSPLHF.

The chain recombines TRBV28 with TRBJ2-5; D is possibly TRBD1 (5 bases). The germline V gene encodes CDR1 MDHEN and CDR2 SYDVKM. V lost 5 bases to trimming and J lost 1 base, with 14 bases between them. The CDR3 is 15 amino acids. This CDR3 reads CASSPNLQAQETQYF. The CDR3 bases are TGTGCCAGCAGTCCCAACTTACAGGCCCAAGAGACCCAGTACTTC.

J is TRBJ2-5 and V is TRBV5-8; weak D call: TRBD1 (6 bases). V was cut by 0 bases and J by 1 base, with 16 bases left in between. CDR1 is SGHTS, CDR2 YDEGEE, per germline. This CDR3 is 17 amino acids long. The CDR3 sequence is CASSLGSGARTQETQYF. DNA for the CDR3: TGTGCCAGCAGCTTGGGATCAGGGGCTCGGACCCAAGAGACCCAGTACTTC.